The T cell receptor beta chain described here comes from a study of follicular helper T cells after annual influenza vaccination. Whole-study findings and limits: Each annual vaccination recalled recurring oligoclonal ICOS+CD38+ cTfh clonotypes.

The germline gives CDR1 SGHRS, CDR2 YFSETQ. The CDR3 has 15 residues. V lost 4 bases and J lost 2, with 12 bases in between. The method was immunoSEQ multiplex PCR; TCRdb's version includes in-frame clones alone and lacks a portion of them. This table holds approximately 9,600 clones, over 75% found once. The sample's time point: 2014-2015 season, 7 days after vaccination. No donor had influenza vaccine in the prior 6 months; all lived in the community. On this clone itself: Its target is unknown.

V is TRBV5-1 and J is TRBJ1-4; tentative D call: TRBD1 (5 bases). The receptor comes from an adult who received the influenza vaccine. The sample here was CXCR5- memory CD4+ T cells sorted from blood, taken 7 days after influenza vaccination. This CDR3 reads CASSTDKGTNEKLFF. CDR3 DNA: TGCGCCAGCAGCACCGACAAGGGGACTAATGAAAAACTGTTTTTT.